Listed below are T cell receptor beta chains from one sample, sequenced in a study of blood T cells in healthy people across ages. Each CDR3 protein gets one entry after TCRdb re-called the 5' RACE reads with MiXCR. This sample has about 670,000 distinct CDR3 sequences, with roughly 41% found just once. Sequences were obtained from blood. These receptors were taken from an elderly man in good health. The CDR3 runs from the conserved cysteine through the conserved F or W. A D gene is named only where the DNA matches it firmly. The listing skips clone size in some rows; elsewhere it reads once, few, many or a size class.

D gene: -; clone size: -; V gene: TRBV6-2/TRBV6-3; J gene: TRBJ2-5; CDR3 DNA: TGTGCCAGCAGTCATTGGTGGGAGACCCAGTACTTC; CDR3 protein: CASSHWWETQYF
D gene: TRBD1; clone size: once; V gene: TRBV12-3/TRBV12-4; J gene: TRBJ2-1; CDR3 DNA: TGTGCCAGCAGTGAACCCGGGACAGGTCCATACAATGAGCAGTTCTTC; CDR3 protein: CASSEPGTGPYNEQFF
D gene: TRBD2; clone size: -; V gene: TRBV20-1; J gene: TRBJ2-3; CDR3 DNA: TGCAGTGCTAGTCCTCTAGCGGGAGAACTCCCAGATACGCAGTATTTT; CDR3 protein: CSASPLAGELPDTQYF
D gene: TRBD1; clone size: -; V gene: TRBV20-1; J gene: TRBJ2-7; CDR3 DNA: TGCAGTGCTAGCCGACAGGGGCAAGAGCAGTACTTC; CDR3 protein: CSASRQGQEQYF
D gene: -; clone size: few; V gene: TRBV6-5; J gene: TRBJ2-6; CDR3 DNA: TGTGCCAGCAGTTACCGGAGTTCCGCTGGGGCCAACGTCCTGACTTTC; CDR3 protein: CASSYRSSAGANVLTF
D gene: -; clone size: -; V gene: TRBV2; J gene: TRBJ2-5; CDR3 DNA: TGTGCCAGCAACGCTAGGACTCAAGAGACCCAGTACTTC; CDR3 protein: CASNARTQETQYF
D gene: -; clone size: few; V gene: TRBV6-5; J gene: TRBJ2-1; CDR3 DNA: TGTGCCAGCAGTTACCCGACCCTTGCGGGGACCTACAATGAGCAGTTCTTC; CDR3 protein: CASSYPTLAGTYNEQFF
D gene: TRBD1; clone size: -; V gene: TRBV7-2; J gene: TRBJ2-7; CDR3 DNA: TGTGCCAGCCAGACAGGGGTTAACTACGAGCAGTACTTC; CDR3 protein: CASQTGVNYEQYF
D gene: -; clone size: many; V gene: TRBV29-1; J gene: TRBJ2-7; CDR3 DNA: TGCAGCGTTGATCTAGTAGGAGACACACAGTACTTC; CDR3 protein: CSVDLVGDTQYF
D gene: TRBD2; clone size: -; V gene: TRBV9; J gene: TRBJ2-7; CDR3 DNA: TGTGCCAGCAGCGTAGGACTAGCGGGAGCCTACGAGCAGTACTTC; CDR3 protein: CASSVGLAGAYEQYF
D gene: -; clone size: -; V gene: TRBV7-2; J gene: TRBJ1-2; CDR3 DNA: TGTGCCAGCAGCTTAGCTAGTAAAGGGTCGGGCTACACCTTC; CDR3 protein: CASSLASKGSGYTF